Presented here are 7 T cell receptor beta chains from one specimen sequenced in a study of T cell responses to AZD1222 COVID-19 vaccine. Profiled with immunoSEQ multiplex PCR; TCRdb holds only in-frame clones, not every one. The table shows 150,000 or so clones, with roughly 94% occurring only once. Sequencing used peripheral blood, obtained 28 days after the second AZD1222 dose. The source is an adult who received the AZD1222 COVID-19 vaccine.

The chain couples TRBV4-1 to TRBJ2-7; TRBD2 might be the D (7 bases). CDR1 and CDR2 (germline): MGHRA, YSYEKL. The CDR3 is 14 amino acids. V was trimmed by 3 bases and J by 5 bases, leaving 14 bases between them. The CDR3 sequence: CASSQTGGADEQYF. As DNA, the CDR3 is TGCGCCAGCAGCCAGACTGGGGGGGCTGACGAGCAGTACTTC.

This sequence joins TRBV2 and TRBJ1-4, with TRBD1 as a possible D gene (5 bases). Germline-derived CDR1 and CDR2 are SNHLY and FYNNEI. The CDR3 consists of 16 residues. V was pared by 8 bases and J by 1 base, with 17 bases between. CDR3 DNA sequence: TGTGCCAGCTGCGCGGAGCAGGGCAAAACTAATGAAAAACTGTTTTTT. This codes for CASCAEQGKTNEKLFF.

The genes are TRBV5-4 and TRBJ1-4, with 8 positions matching TRBD1. CDR3 length equals 14 residues. The V and J ends lost 4 bases and 7 bases, in that order; junction bases with no gene match: 6. Germline loops: CDR1 SGHNT, CDR2 YYREEE (reference sequence). The CDR3 coding sequence is TGTGCCAGCAGCGAGACAGGGGAGGTTGAAAAACTGTTTTTT. Translation: CASSETGEVEKLFF.

CDR3 bases: TGTGCCAGCAGTCTGCGGGAGATCAATGAGCAGTTCTTC. Translated, it gives CASSLREINEQFF. The chain uses TRBV27 and TRBJ2-1; TRBD2 agrees at 7 bases. J gave up 6 bases and V 5 bases, and 4 bases lay outside the gene matches. Germline CDR1 and CDR2: MNHEY and SMNVEV (reference sequence). The length of the CDR3 is 13 residues.

The CDR3 DNA follows: TGTGCCAGCAGCCCTACAGGCGGCTCTGGAAACACCATATATTTT. Translation gives CASSPTGGSGNTIYF. This chain links TRBV9 with TRBJ1-3; possible D gene TRBD1, 5 bases. V dropped 4 bases and J dropped 0 bases, with 11 bases sitting between them. Germline V gives CDR1 SGDLS, CDR2 YYNGEE. The CDR3 is 15 amino acids.

The chain has TRBV11-2 and TRBJ1-4; 10 nucleotides agree with TRBD1. CDR3 length equals 15 residues. The ends lost 4 bases at V and 6 bases at J; junction bases unmatched: 5. The germline gives CDR1 SGHAT, CDR2 FQNNGV. The CDR3 DNA sequence: TGTGCCAGCAGCTATCGGACAGGGGGTGATGAAAAACTGTTTTTT. It specifies CASSYRTGGDEKLFF.

This clone came up a few times. This rearrangement joins TRBV3-1 (or the pseudogene TRBV3-2) to TRBJ2-7; 13 bases map to TRBD2. The CDR3 runs 16 residues. From germline, CDR1 is LGHDT and CDR2 YNNKEL (reference sequence). V gave up 2 bases and J gave up 2 bases; unmatched junction bases: 3. The CDR3 reads CASSQPTSGRAYEQYF. CDR3 DNA: TGTGCCAGCAGCCAACCAACTAGCGGGAGGGCCTACGAGCAGTACTTC.